This TCR beta chain stems from a study of control samples from healthy donors and cancer patients. Germline V CDR1 and CDR2: SGHTA, FQGNSA. This CDR3 has 14 amino acids. V was pared by 3 bases and J by 6 bases, with 4 bases of the junction left unmatched. Clones were read by immunoSEQ multiplex PCR, and TCRdb kept only the in-frame ones, dropping some. The table includes about 100,000 clones, about 88% detected once. Sequenced input: blood. This sequence was found in a woman in her forties or fifties in good health. The gene calls are TRBV7-2 and TRBJ2-7; the match to TRBD2 covers 11 bases. The CDR3 protein is CASSFSGRASEQYV. The CDR3 coding sequence is TGTGCCAGCAGCTTTAGCGGGAGGGCCTCCGAGCAGTACGTC.